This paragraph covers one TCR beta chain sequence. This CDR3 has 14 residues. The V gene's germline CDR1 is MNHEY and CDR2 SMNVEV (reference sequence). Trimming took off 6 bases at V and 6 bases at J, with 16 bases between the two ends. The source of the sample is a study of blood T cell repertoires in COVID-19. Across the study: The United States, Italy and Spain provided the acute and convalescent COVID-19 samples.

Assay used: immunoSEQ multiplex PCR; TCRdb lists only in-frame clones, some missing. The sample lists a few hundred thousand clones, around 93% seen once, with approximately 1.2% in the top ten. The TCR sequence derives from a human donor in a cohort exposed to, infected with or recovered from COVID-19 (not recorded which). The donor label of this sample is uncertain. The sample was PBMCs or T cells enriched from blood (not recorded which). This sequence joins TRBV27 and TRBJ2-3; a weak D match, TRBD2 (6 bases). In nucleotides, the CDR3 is TGTGCCAGCAGCCGGGACTGGGTCACGGATACGCAGTATTTT. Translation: CASSRDWVTDTQYF.